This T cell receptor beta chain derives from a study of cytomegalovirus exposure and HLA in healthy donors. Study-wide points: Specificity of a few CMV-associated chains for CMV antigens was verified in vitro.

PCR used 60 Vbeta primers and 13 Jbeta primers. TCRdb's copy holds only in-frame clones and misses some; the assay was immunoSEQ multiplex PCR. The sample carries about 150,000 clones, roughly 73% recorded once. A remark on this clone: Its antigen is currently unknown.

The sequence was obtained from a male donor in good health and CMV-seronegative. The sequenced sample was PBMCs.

The CDR3 loop reads CASSTGTGPFGEQFF. CDR3 DNA: TGTGCCAGCAGCACCGGGACAGGACCCTTCGGGGAGCAGTTCTTC. This chain joins TRBV5-6 and TRBJ2-1; 8 bases align to TRBD1. The CDR3 runs 15 residues. With 4 bases clipped from V and 10 bases from J, the junction kept 13 bases outside the gene matches. The germline CDR1 and CDR2 sequences are SGHDT and YYEEEE.